A selection of T cell receptor beta chains follows, all from one sample in a study of blood T cells in healthy people across ages. In TCRdb, the 5' RACE reads were re-called with MiXCR into one record per CDR3 protein. The top ten clones hold approximately 2% of a sample with about 1.8 million distinct CDR3 sequences, roughly 52% of them seen once. Sequencing input: blood. Every receptor here comes from a woman aged 40 to 50 in good health. The CDR3 runs from the conserved cysteine through the conserved F or W. The D gene is left open where the match is weak. Clone size is given for some rows only: seen once, a few or many times, or a class if the clone is expanded.

J,V,size,D,DNA,CDR3
TRBJ1-6,TRBV11-2,NA,TRBD1,TGTGCCAGCAGCGCCTGGGACGACAGGGTGGAAAATTCACCCCTCCACTTT,CASSAWDDRVENSPLHF
TRBJ1-2,TRBV29-1,NA,NA,TGCAGCGTTGCAGTGGAGCCCTCGGACGGCTACACCTTC,CSVAVEPSDGYTF
TRBJ1-2,TRBV12-3/TRBV12-4,many,NA,TGTGCCAGCAGTTTTGGGGTCTATGGCTACACCTTC,CASSFGVYGYTF
TRBJ1-2,TRBV20-1,NA,NA,TGCAGTGCGCCCACAGGGAAGGTGAGAGATGGCTACACCTTC,CSAPTGKVRDGYTF
TRBJ1-1,TRBV11-2,NA,NA,TGTGCCAGCAGCGTAACGACAGTTGGGGAAGCTTTCTTT,CASSVTTVGEAFF
TRBJ2-7,TRBV10-1,few,TRBD1,TGCGCCAGCAGAAGGGACAGCTTATCCTACGAGCAGTACTTC,CASRRDSLSYEQYF
TRBJ2-3,TRBV4-2,few,NA,TGTGCCAGCAGCCAAGGGAAGGTCGCTCAGGAGACAGATACGCAGTATTTT,CASSQGKVAQETDTQYF
TRBJ2-2,TRBV7-2,NA,NA,TGTGCCAGCAGCTTAGCGTGGACAAACACCGGGGAGCTGTTTTTT,CASSLAWTNTGELFF
TRBJ2-1,TRBV4-1,NA,NA,TGCGCCAGCAGCCAACCCACTAGAAACAATGAGCAGTTCTTC,CASSQPTRNNEQFF
TRBJ1-2,TRBV29-1,NA,NA,TGCAGCGTTGAAGATACGACTCAAAGGGGGGGCTACACCTTC,CSVEDTTQRGGYTF
TRBJ2-6,TRBV4-2,NA,NA,TGTGCCAGCAGCCTCCTGGGGCAGGTTAGCTCTGGGGCCAACGTCCTGACTTTC,CASSLLGQVSSGANVLTF
TRBJ2-1,TRBV27,NA,TRBD2,TGTGCCAGCAGTACCCCCGGGGGGAATCGTGACAATGAGCAGTTCTTC,CASSTPGGNRDNEQFF
TRBJ2-1,TRBV28,NA,TRBD2,TGTGCCAGCAGGCCTCCGTTCGGGACTAGCGGGGGGCCGAACAATGAGCAGTTCTTC,CASRPPFGTSGGPNNEQFF
TRBJ1-2,TRBV4-3,few,NA,TGCGCCAGCAGCCAAGACGTGGCGGGGGTCGGGGGCTACACCTTC,CASSQDVAGVGGYTF
TRBJ2-5,TRBV4-3,NA,NA,TGCGCCAGCAGCCAAGATATCGGAGATGAGCAGTACTTC,CASSQDIGDEQYF
TRBJ2-3,TRBV7-2,once,TRBD2,TGTGCCAGCAGCTTAAGTATAGCGGGGGAGGTCACAGATACGCAGTATTTT,CASSLSIAGEVTDTQYF
TRBJ2-3,TRBV12-1,NA,NA,TGTGCCAGCAGCTTTGTGGTATCTAGCGGGGGGCCTTTCACAGATACGCAGTATTTT,CASSFVVSSGGPFTDTQYF
TRBJ1-4,TRBV4-3,NA,NA,TGCGCCAGCAGCCCAAAGGGCGGGATTGGCACTAATGAAAAACTGTTTTTT,CASSPKGGIGTNEKLFF
TRBJ1-6,TRBV2,NA,TRBD1,TGTGCCAGCAGCGGCTGGAGGACAGGGTTTAATTCACCCCTCCACTTT,CASSGWRTGFNSPLHF
TRBJ2-3,TRBV2,NA,NA,TGTGCCAGCGAGGCGCGGGCTCTTAGCACAGATACGCAGTATTTT,CASEARALSTDTQYF
TRBJ2-5,TRBV3-1,NA,NA,TGTGCCAGCAGCCCCGGGGGCCCGAGCGAGACCCAGTACTTC,CASSPGGPSETQYF
TRBJ1-6,TRBV7-9,NA,TRBD1,TGTGCCAGCAGCCTATCGACAGGGGCCGGAACCCTCCACTTT,CASSLSTGAGTLHF
TRBJ1-5,TRBV7-2,few,TRBD1,TGTGCCAGCAGCTCCCGGACAGGGGGCAGCCAGCCCCAGCATTTT,CASSSRTGGSQPQHF
TRBJ2-7,TRBV5-5,many,NA,TGTGCCAGCAGTTTAGGGCCCCTCTACGAGCAGTACTTC,CASSLGPLYEQYF
TRBJ2-6,TRBV12-3/TRBV12-4,few,TRBD2,TGTGCCAGCAGTTTTCTAGCGGGGGCTTACTCTGGGGCCAACGTCCTGACTTTC,CASSFLAGAYSGANVLTF
TRBJ2-5,TRBV4-1,few,NA,TGCGCCAGCAGCCAAGTCTCCGCAGAGACCCAGTACTTC,CASSQVSAETQYF
TRBJ2-1,TRBV10-3,few,TRBD1,TGTGCCATCCAGGGGGCCTCCTACAATGAGCAGTTCTTC,CAIQGASYNEQFF
TRBJ1-5,TRBV20-1,once,NA,TGCAGTGCTTGGGGCCGGGAAAACAATCAGCCCCAGCATTTT,CSAWGRENNQPQHF
TRBJ2-7,TRBV4-2,NA,NA,TGTGCCAGCAGCCCTCCTCTCAGTGACAGCCACTACGAGCAGTACTTC,CASSPPLSDSHYEQYF
TRBJ2-7,TRBV12-3/TRBV12-4,NA,NA,TGTGCCAGCAGTTTAGCGGGTAGCAGCACCTACGAGCAGTACTTC,CASSLAGSSTYEQYF
TRBJ2-5,TRBV9,NA,NA,TGTGCCAGCAGCGTAGGGAACCGGGAGACCCAGTACTTC,CASSVGNRETQYF
TRBJ2-1,TRBV7-8,few,TRBD2,TGTGCCAGCAGCCGTCGGACTAGCGGGCATTCCTATAATGAGCAGTTCTTC,CASSRRTSGHSYNEQFF
TRBJ2-7,TRBV18,NA,NA,TGTGCCAGCTCACCCACGGACTTATCCTACGAGCAGTACTTC,CASSPTDLSYEQYF
TRBJ1-2,TRBV4-2,NA,TRBD1,TGTGCCAGCAGCCAAGTCCCAACAGGGGGTGGCTATGGCTACACCTTC,CASSQVPTGGGYGYTF
TRBJ2-3,TRBV20-1,NA,TRBD2,TGCAGTGCTAAGGGACTAGGAGAAACGCAGTATTTT,CSAKGLGETQYF
TRBJ2-1,TRBV14,NA,TRBD1,TGTGCCAGCAGCCGCACTTCCGGGACAGGGCACAATGAGCAGTTCTTC,CASSRTSGTGHNEQFF
TRBJ1-2,TRBV25-1,NA,NA,TGTGCCAGCAGTGGGTTGGGCGACGGCTACACCTTC,CASSGLGDGYTF
TRBJ2-7,TRBV29-1,many,TRBD1,TGCAGCGTTGGGGACAGGGGGAGTCACGAGCAGTACTTC,CSVGDRGSHEQYF
TRBJ2-3,TRBV7-9,NA,NA,TGTGCCAGCAGCCCTCGGGGACCCATACGGTCAGATACGCAGTATTTT,CASSPRGPIRSDTQYF
TRBJ2-7,TRBV10-3,NA,NA,TGTGCCATCAGTGAGTCACGGGTCTCCTACGAGCAGTACTTC,CAISESRVSYEQYF
TRBJ2-3,TRBV20-1,NA,TRBD2,TGCAGTGCTAGCGGACTAGCGGGACCGCCGGATACGCGGTATTTT,CSASGLAGPPDTRYF
TRBJ2-7,TRBV7-9,few,TRBD1,TGTGCCAGCAGCCGCGGGACAGGGGGAACCTCCTACGAGCAGTACTTC,CASSRGTGGTSYEQYF
TRBJ2-5,TRBV20-1,NA,TRBD2,TGCAGTGCTAGGATATCGGGGGGCCAAGAGACCCAGTACTTC,CSARISGGQETQYF
TRBJ2-3,TRBV6-5,NA,TRBD2,TGTGCCAGCAGCCCGATCGGGGGGAGCACAGATACGCAGTATTTT,CASSPIGGSTDTQYF